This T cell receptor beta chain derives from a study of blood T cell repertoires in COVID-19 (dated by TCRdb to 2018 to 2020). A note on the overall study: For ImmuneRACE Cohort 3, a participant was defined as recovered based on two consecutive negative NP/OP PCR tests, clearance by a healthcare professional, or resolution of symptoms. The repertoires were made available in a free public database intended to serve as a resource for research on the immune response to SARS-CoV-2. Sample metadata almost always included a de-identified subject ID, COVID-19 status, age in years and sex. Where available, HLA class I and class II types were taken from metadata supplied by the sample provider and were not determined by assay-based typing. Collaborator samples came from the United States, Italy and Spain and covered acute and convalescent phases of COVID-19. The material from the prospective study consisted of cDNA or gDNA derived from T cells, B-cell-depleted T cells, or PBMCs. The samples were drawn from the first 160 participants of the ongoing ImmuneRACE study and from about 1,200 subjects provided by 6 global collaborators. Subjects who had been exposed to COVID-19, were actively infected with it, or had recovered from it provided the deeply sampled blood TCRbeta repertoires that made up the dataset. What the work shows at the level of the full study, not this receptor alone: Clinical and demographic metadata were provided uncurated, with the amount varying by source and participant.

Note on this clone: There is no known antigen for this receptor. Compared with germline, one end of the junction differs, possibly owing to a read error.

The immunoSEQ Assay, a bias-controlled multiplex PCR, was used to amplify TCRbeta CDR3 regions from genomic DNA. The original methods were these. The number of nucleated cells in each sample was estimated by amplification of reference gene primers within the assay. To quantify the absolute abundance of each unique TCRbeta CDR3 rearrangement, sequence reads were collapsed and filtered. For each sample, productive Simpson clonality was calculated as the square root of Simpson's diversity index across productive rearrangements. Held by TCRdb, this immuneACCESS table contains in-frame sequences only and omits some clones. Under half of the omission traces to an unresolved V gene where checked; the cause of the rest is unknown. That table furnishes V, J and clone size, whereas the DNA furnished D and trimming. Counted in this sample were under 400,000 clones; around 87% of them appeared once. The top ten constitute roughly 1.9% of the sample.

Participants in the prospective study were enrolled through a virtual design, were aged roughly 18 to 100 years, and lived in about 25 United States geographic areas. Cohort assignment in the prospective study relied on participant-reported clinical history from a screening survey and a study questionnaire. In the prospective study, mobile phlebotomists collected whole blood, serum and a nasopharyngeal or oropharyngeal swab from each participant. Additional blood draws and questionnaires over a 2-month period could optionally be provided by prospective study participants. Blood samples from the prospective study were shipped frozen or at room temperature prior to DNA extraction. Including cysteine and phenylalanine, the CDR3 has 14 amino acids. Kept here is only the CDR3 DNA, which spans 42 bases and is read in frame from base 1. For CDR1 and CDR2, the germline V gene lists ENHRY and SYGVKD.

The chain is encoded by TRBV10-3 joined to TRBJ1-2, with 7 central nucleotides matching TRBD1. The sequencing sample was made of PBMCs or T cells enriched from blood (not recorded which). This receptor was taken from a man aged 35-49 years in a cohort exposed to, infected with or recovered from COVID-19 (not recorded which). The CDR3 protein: CAIREYRDSYGYTF. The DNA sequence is TGTGCCATCAGGGAGTACCGGGACAGCTATGGCTACACCTTC.